Listed below are T cell receptor beta chains from one sample, sequenced in a study of Graves' ophthalmopathy and Graves' hyperthyroidism. TCRdb re-called the multiplex PCR reads with MiXCR, one entry per CDR3 protein. The sample yields roughly 300,000 distinct CDR3 sequences, 17% seen once. Sequenced sample: peripheral blood. The receptors stem from an adult man with Graves' ophthalmopathy. The CDR3 runs from the conserved cysteine through the conserved F or W. The D gene is left open where the match is weak. Clone size is stated in some rows and not others, as once, few, many or a class when expanded.

V	J	size	D	DNA	CDR3
TRBV20-1	TRBJ2-2	many	.	TGCAGTGCTAGAGTTCAGTTGAAGGGGGAGCTGTTTTTT	CSARVQLKGELFF
TRBV6-2/TRBV6-3	TRBJ2-5	once	.	TGTGCCAGCAGTCCCCCGTTACGACAAGAGACCCAGTACTTC	CASSPPLRQETQYF
TRBV20-1	TRBJ2-5	many	.	TGCAGTGCTAGCCGGGCGGGTACAGGCAACCAAGAGACCCAGTACTTC	CSASRAGTGNQETQYF
TRBV5-1	TRBJ2-5	many	.	TGCGCCAGCAGCTCGACAGATGGGGAGACCCAGTACTTC	CASSSTDGETQYF
TRBV15	TRBJ2-7	many	TRBD1	TGTGCCACCAGTAAGACAGGGAGCTCCTACGAGCAGTACTTC	CATSKTGSSYEQYF
TRBV28	TRBJ2-7	many	TRBD2	TGTGCCACTAGGGAGGGATCCTCCTACGAGCAGTACTTC	CATREGSSYEQYF
TRBV29-1	TRBJ2-5	many	TRBD2	TGCAGCGGGACTAGCGGGGAGGGGGAAGAGACCCAGTACTTC	CSGTSGEGEETQYF
TRBV6-1	TRBJ2-5	.	TRBD2	TGTGCCAGCACCCCAGCGGGGCCAGAGACGGCCCAGTACTTC	CASTPAGPETAQYF
TRBV7-9	TRBJ1-1	many	.	TGTGCCAGCAGCTTAGCGCCCCAGATCACTGAAGCTTTCTTT	CASSLAPQITEAFF
TRBV9	TRBJ2-5	many	.	TGTGCCAGCAGCGTTGGACCCCAAGAGACCCAGTACTTC	CASSVGPQETQYF
TRBV12-3/TRBV12-4	TRBJ1-1	.	.	TGTGCCAGCAGTTTAACAGGGCGACGGACTGAAGCTTTCTTT	CASSLTGRRTEAFF
TRBV12-3/TRBV12-4	TRBJ1-2	many	.	TGTGCCAGCAGTTCCAACTTAGGTGAGGACTATGGCTACACCTTC	CASSSNLGEDYGYTF
TRBV7-2	TRBJ2-5	many	TRBD1	TGTGCCAGCAGCTCCGAAGTCTACAGGGGCCAAGAGACCCAGTACTTC	CASSSEVYRGQETQYF
TRBV28	TRBJ2-5	.	TRBD1	TGTGCCAGCAGTTCAGGGGGACAGGGGAGCGAGACCCAGTACTTC	CASSSGGQGSETQYF
TRBV20-1	TRBJ2-7	many	.	TGCAGTGCCCAGAGAGATAACTACGAGCAGTACTTC	CSAQRDNYEQYF
TRBV7-2	TRBJ2-7	many	TRBD2	TGTGCCAGCAGCTCAATCATAGCGGGGGGGCGGGAGCAGTACTTC	CASSSIIAGGREQYF
TRBV12-3/TRBV12-4	TRBJ1-5	many	.	TGTGCCAGCAGAGAATATAGCAATCAGCCCCAGCATTTT	CASREYSNQPQHF
TRBV28	TRBJ1-5	many	.	TGTGCCAGCAGTTCCCCAGTGGGCCAGCCCCAGCATTTT	CASSSPVGQPQHF
TRBV7-9	TRBJ1-2	many	TRBD1	TGTGCCAGCAGCTTAGCCGGACAGGCCAACTATGGCTACACCTTC	CASSLAGQANYGYTF
TRBV20-1	TRBJ1-2	.	.	TGCAGTGCTAGAGATGGGCACCTCCATCCTAACTATGGCTACAGCTTC	CSARDGHLHPNYGYSF
TRBV28	TRBJ2-6	many	.	TGTGCCAGCAGTTTAGCCTCTGGGGCCAACGTCCTGACTTTC	CASSLASGANVLTF
TRBV7-2	TRBJ1-2	many	TRBD1	TGTGCCAGCAGTTCGACAGGGTTCATTGGCTACACCTTC	CASSSTGFIGYTF
TRBV6-5	TRBJ2-7	many	.	TGTGCCAGTCACAAAGGGGGGGGCGGGCGCGAGCAGTACTTC	CASHKGGGGREQYF
TRBV7-2	TRBJ2-5	.	.	TGTGCCAGCAGCCAATACAGGGCGGAGACCCAGTACTTC	CASSQYRAETQYF
TRBV11-2	TRBJ1-6	many	.	TGTGCCAGCAGCCCCGCCTGGGGGAACAATTCACCCCTCCACTTT	CASSPAWGNNSPLHF
TRBV28	TRBJ2-5	.	.	TGTGCCATCTGCCTACAGTCCCAAGAGACCCAGTACTTC	CAICLQSQETQYF
TRBV12-3/TRBV12-4	TRBJ2-2	many	TRBD2	TGTGCCAGCAGCCCCGGGACTAGCACCGGGGAGCTGCTTTTT	CASSPGTSTGELLF
TRBV11-2	TRBJ2-5	many	TRBD2	TGTGCCAGCAGCTTATTGGGTAGCGGGGGGGCGGAGACCCAGTACTTC	CASSLLGSGGAETQYF
TRBV12-3/TRBV12-4	TRBJ1-5	many	TRBD1	TGTGCCAGCAGAGCTCGACAGGGGGTAGGTCAGCCCCAGCATTTT	CASRARQGVGQPQHF
TRBV5-1	TRBJ1-2	many	.	TGCGCCAGCAGCCCGGACAACGCCCGTGGCTACACCTTC	CASSPDNARGYTF
TRBV6-2/TRBV6-3	TRBJ2-5	many	.	TGTGCCAGCAGCCCCAACGGTTTGGAGACCCAGTACTTC	CASSPNGLETQYF
TRBV6-2/TRBV6-3	TRBJ2-7	many	.	TGTGCCAGCAGTTACAAAGTTAATGGCTACGAGCAGTACTTC	CASSYKVNGYEQYF
TRBV13	TRBJ1-1	many	TRBD1	TGTGCCAGCAGCGGTGGGACAGACACTGAAGCTTTCTTT	CASSGGTDTEAFF
TRBV12-3/TRBV12-4	TRBJ1-1	many	.	TGTGCCAGCAGACTTAATAGCTTGAGCACTGAAGCTTTCTTT	CASRLNSLSTEAFF
TRBV7-2	TRBJ2-7	.	.	TGTGCCAGCAGCTCCCGGGACGGCTACGAGCAGCACTTC	CASSSRDGYEQHF
TRBV6-2/TRBV6-3	TRBJ2-5	many	TRBD2	TGTGCCAGCAGAACGACCTCCCCACTAGCGGGACGATTCCAAGAGACCCAGTACTTC	CASRTTSPLAGRFQETQYF
TRBV24-1	TRBJ2-7	many	.	TGTGCCACCAGTGATCCCCGGGGGAGCTCCTACGAGCAGTACTTC	CATSDPRGSSYEQYF
TRBV4-1	TRBJ2-2	.	.	TGCGCCAGCAGCCAAGATCGCGGCAGGACGAACACCGGGGAGCTGTTTTTT	CASSQDRGRTNTGELFF
TRBV10-3	TRBJ1-5	many	.	TGTGCCATCAGTGAGGGGGGGCAGGGAAGCAATCAGCCCCAGCATTTT	CAISEGGQGSNQPQHF
TRBV6-1	TRBJ2-6	many	.	TGTGCCAGCAGCTCCGCGGGGGGGGCCAACGTCCTGACTTTC	CASSSAGGANVLTF
TRBV11-2	TRBJ2-5	many	.	TGTGCCAGCAGCTTCGGCACAAGCCAAGAGACCCAGTACTTC	CASSFGTSQETQYF
TRBV12-3/TRBV12-4	TRBJ2-5	few	.	TGTGCCAGCAGTTTTTACAGTAAAGAGACCCAGTATTTC	CASSFYSKETQYF
TRBV12-3/TRBV12-4	TRBJ1-6	many	TRBD1	TGTGCCAGCAGTTTATCGACAGGGCATTCACCCCTCCACTTT	CASSLSTGHSPLHF
TRBV20-1	TRBJ2-7	many	.	TGCAGTGCTAGAGATCCAGGAGGTATATCCTACGAGCAGTACTTC	CSARDPGGISYEQYF
TRBV5-1	TRBJ1-1	many	.	TGCGCCAGCAGCTTGACAATTAACACTGAAGCTTTCTTT	CASSLTINTEAFF
TRBV30	TRBJ2-7	many	.	TGTGCCTGTACCCGCCGGGCCGGGACATACGAGCAGTACTTC	CACTRRAGTYEQYF
TRBV29-1	TRBJ2-2	many	.	TGCAGCGCTTCCATCCAGGGGACCGGGGAGCTGTTTTTT	CSASIQGTGELFF
TRBV6-1	TRBJ1-6	many	.	TGTGCCAGCAGTGCTAGCGGCTGGGATGATTATTCACCCCTCCACTTT	CASSASGWDDYSPLHF
TRBV7-2	TRBJ2-7	many	.	TGTGCCAGCAGCAGAAACGGGGACGAGCAGTACTTC	CASSRNGDEQYF
TRBV27	TRBJ1-1	many	TRBD1	TGTGCCAGCAGTTTCGGGACAGGGCACACTGAAGCTTTCTTT	CASSFGTGHTEAFF
TRBV2	TRBJ2-7	once	TRBD2	TGTGCCAGCAGTCCCGGGACTAGCGGGAGGGCCGGGTCAGAGCAGTACTTC	CASSPGTSGRAGSEQYF
TRBV5-1	TRBJ2-7	.	TRBD1	TGCGCCAGCAGCTTGGTGGGACAGCCTGGAGGCGAGCAGTACTTC	CASSLVGQPGGEQYF
TRBV6-2/TRBV6-3	TRBJ2-5	many	TRBD1	TGTGCCAGCAGTTACTCGATAGGGCGGCCGGACAGGGGAGGAGAGACCCAGTACTTC	CASSYSIGRPDRGGETQYF
TRBV6-2/TRBV6-3	TRBJ1-5	.	TRBD1	TGTGCCAGCAGTCTCCGGGACAGGGGCCGCAATAGCAATCAGCCCCAGCATTTT	CASSLRDRGRNSNQPQHF